Sequencing of this T cell receptor beta chain was carried out in a study of blood T cell repertoires in COVID-19. Study details: T cells, B-cell-depleted T cells, or PBMCs provided the cDNA or gDNA that served as material.

Original methodology: Counts of nucleated cells, estimated from reference gene primer amplification, were obtained. Produced via immunoSEQ multiplex PCR; TCRdb's table is partial and in-frame only. That table is the source of V, J and clone size, and D and trimming were worked out from the DNA. This sample has about 42,000 clones, with roughly nine tenths found just once. This clone was seen just once. CDR3 length: 16 amino acids. The J segment lost 2 bases and the V segment lost 2 bases, leaving 4 bases of the junction unmatched. Germline lookup yields CDR1 LNHDA and CDR2 SQIVND (reference sequence).

Sequenced sample: peripheral blood. This TCR was recovered from a man aged 30 to 45 with active or convalescent COVID-19. The chain is built from TRBV19 and TRBJ2-3; 10 nucleotides line up with TRBD2. CDR3 sequence reads: CASSIKAGGSTDTQYF. Here the CDR3 DNA reads TGTGCCAGTAGTATAAAAGCGGGAGGGTCCACAGATACGCAGTATTTT. Supplemented by reference TRBV19 and TRBJ2-3, the full variable domain reads DGGITQSPKYLFRKEGQNVTLSCEQNLNHDAMYWYRQDPGQGLRLIYYSQIVNDFQKGDIAEGYSVSREKKESFPLTVTSAQKNPTAFYLCASSIKAGGSTDTQYFGPGTRLTVL.